The sequence of this T cell receptor (beta chain) was determined in a study of tumor and adjacent non-tumor tissue in lung cancer. On this clonotype itself: Its antigen is undetermined. A junction boundary mismatches the germline segment, possibly from a read error.

CDR3 size: 17 residues. Germline values: CDR1 DFQATT, CDR2 SNEGSKA (reference sequence). The template was RNA from unsorted bulk tissue. This non-tumor lung sample came from over 3 cm beyond the tumor edge. The study, taken as a whole, reports: Top 100 clones took a larger repertoire share in normal lung. Shorter survival was associated with higher TCR diversity in tumors.

TCRbeta libraries were built with three rounds of nested PCR, modified from ARM-PCR. From the multiplex PCR reads, TCRdb called clonotypes with MiXCR, one entry per CDR3 protein. The sample yields almost 75,000 distinct CDR3 sequences, about two thirds seen once. Sample: distant non-tumor lung tissue. The chain employs TRBV20-1 and TRBJ2-1; possibly TRBD2 for D (6 bases). The clonotype was recovered from a woman in her fifties or sixties with non-small cell lung cancer. The CDR3 DNA sequence: TGCAGTGCTACAGGACTAAACTATAACCCCGGCTACAATGAGCAATTCTTC. Its protein is CSATGLNYNPGYNEQFF.